This T cell receptor (beta chain) was observed in a study of shared clonotypes between healthy human individuals. Overall study context: Samples came from a couple of female and three male donors aged 18 to 49.

Whole-study findings and limits: Blood alone was sampled, and tissue repertoires likely differ.

About this clone: Its antigen is still unknown.

Sorted-subset replicate PCR reactions contained approximately 190 ng DNA, corresponding to approximately 30,000 T cell genomes. Authors' analysis steps: Junction-only sequences without quality scores came from ImmunoSEQ, so filtering differed. Assay: immunoSEQ multiplex PCR; the TCRdb copy retains only in-frame clones and omits some. V and J calls and clone size are as listed in that table; D and trimming were resolved from the DNA. The sample lists about 1 million clones; about 80% were seen once. The CDR3 covers 15 residues. The V gene's germline CDR1 is LNHDA and CDR2 SQIVND (reference sequence). Trimming pared 1 base from V and 3 bases from J, leaving 12 bases between.

The sequencing sample was made of memory CD4+ T cells from PBMCs. Subset described: CD45RA-negative fraction. This sequence was found in a man younger than 35 in good health. Some clones in this sample may be carry-over from other donors' samples. The chain has TRBV19 and TRBJ1-1, with a possible D match to TRBD1 (5 bases). CDR3: CASSIVAGKYTEAFF. The CDR3 DNA follows: TGTGCCAGTAGTATAGTGGCAGGGAAGTACACTGAAGCTTTCTTT.